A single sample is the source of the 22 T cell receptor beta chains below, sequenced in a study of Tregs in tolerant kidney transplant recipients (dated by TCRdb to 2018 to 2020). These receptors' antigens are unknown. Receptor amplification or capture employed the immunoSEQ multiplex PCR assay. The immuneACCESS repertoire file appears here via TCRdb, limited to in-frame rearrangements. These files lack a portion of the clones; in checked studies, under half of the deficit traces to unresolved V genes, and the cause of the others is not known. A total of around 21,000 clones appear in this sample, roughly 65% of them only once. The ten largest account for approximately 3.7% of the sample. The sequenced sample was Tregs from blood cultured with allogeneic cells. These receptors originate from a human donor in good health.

Here the CDR3 reads CSVELNVGRRGEQYF. DNA of the CDR3: TGCAGCGTTGAACTGAATGTGGGGAGGAGGGGCGAGCAGTACTTC. V usage is TRBV29-1 and J usage is TRBJ2-7; a possible D gene is TRBD2 (6 bases). The CDR3 runs 15 residues. CDR1 and CDR2 from the germline V gene are SQVTM and ANQGSEA. Trimming removed 2 bases from V and 6 bases from J, with 20 bases in between.

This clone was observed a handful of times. The CDR3: CASSLTAGVGGTEAFF. The CDR3 coding sequence is TGTGCCAGCAGCTTAACGGCAGGGGTTGGTGGCACTGAAGCTTTCTTT. This chain joins TRBV7-9 and TRBJ1-1, with D perhaps matching TRBD1 (6 bases). The germline V gene encodes CDR1 SEHNR and CDR2 FQNEAQ (reference sequence). V was cut by 2 bases and J by 4 bases, with 17 bases left in between. The CDR3 loop spans 16 amino acids.

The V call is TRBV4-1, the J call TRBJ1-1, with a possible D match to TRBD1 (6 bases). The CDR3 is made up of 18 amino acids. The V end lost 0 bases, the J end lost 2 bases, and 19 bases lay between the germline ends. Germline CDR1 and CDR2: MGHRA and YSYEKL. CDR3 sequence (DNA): TGCGCCAGCAGCCAAGACGTCCAGGTCGGGACATTAAACACTGAAGCTTTCTTT. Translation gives CASSQDVQVGTLNTEAFF.

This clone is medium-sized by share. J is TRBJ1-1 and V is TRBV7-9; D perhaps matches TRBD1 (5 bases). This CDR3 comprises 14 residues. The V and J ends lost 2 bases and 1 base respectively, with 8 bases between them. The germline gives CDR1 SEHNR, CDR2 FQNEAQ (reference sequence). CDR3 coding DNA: TGTGCCAGCAGCTTAATGGGGCCGAACACTGAAGCTTTCTTT. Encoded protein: CASSLMGPNTEAFF.

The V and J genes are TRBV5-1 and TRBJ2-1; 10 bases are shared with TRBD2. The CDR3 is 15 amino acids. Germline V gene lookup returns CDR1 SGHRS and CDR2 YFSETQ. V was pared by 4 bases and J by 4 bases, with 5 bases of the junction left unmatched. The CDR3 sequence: CASSQSGGAYNEQFF. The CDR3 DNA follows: TGCGCCAGCAGCCAGAGCGGGGGGGCGTACAATGAGCAGTTCTTC.

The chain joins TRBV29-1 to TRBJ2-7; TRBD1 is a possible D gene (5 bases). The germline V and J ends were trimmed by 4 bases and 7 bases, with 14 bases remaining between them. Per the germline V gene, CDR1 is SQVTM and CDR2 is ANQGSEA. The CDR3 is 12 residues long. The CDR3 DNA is TGCAGCGTTGTTCTGGCGGCAGGGGAGCAGTACTTC. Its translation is CSVVLAAGEQYF.

Written as DNA, the CDR3 is TGTGCCAGCAGCCCCAGCCTAGCGGTACCCTACAATGAGCAGTTCTTC. Residues: CASSPSLAVPYNEQFF. The chain uses TRBV7-3 and TRBJ2-1; 7 positions match TRBD2. V shed 5 bases and J 2 bases; nucleotides not matched to a gene: 9. Germline values: CDR1 SGHTA, CDR2 FQGTGA. This CDR3 is 16 amino acids long.

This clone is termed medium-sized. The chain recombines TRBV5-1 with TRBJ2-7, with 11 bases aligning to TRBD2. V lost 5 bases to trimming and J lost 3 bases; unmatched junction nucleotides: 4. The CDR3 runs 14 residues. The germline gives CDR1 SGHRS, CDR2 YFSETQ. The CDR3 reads CASRALAGVYEQYF. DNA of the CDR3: TGCGCCAGCAGGGCACTAGCGGGAGTCTACGAGCAGTACTTC.

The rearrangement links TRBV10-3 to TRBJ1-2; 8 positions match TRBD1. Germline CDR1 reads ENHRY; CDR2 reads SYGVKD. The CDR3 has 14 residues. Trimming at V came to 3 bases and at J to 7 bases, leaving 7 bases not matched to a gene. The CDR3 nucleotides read TGTGCCATCAGTGATGGTAAGGACAGGGCTGGCTACACCTTC. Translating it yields CAISDGKDRAGYTF.

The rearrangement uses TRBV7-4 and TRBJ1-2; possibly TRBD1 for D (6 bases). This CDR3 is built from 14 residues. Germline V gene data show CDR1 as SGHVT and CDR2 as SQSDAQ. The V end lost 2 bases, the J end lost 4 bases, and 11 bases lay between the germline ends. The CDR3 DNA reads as TGTGCCAGCAGCTTATACAGGGACTCCTATGGCTACACCTTC. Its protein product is CASSLYRDSYGYTF.

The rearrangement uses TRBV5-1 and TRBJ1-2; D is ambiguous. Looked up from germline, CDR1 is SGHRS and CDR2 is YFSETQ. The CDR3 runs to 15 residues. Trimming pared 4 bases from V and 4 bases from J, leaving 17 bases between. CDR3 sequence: CASSPLGETLYGYTF. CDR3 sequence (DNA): TGCGCCAGCAGCCCGCTCGGCGAGACCCTCTATGGCTACACCTTC. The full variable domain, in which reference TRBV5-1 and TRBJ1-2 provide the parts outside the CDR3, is KAGVTQTPRYLIKTRGQQVTLSCSPISGHRSVSWYQQTPGQGLQFLFEYFSETQRNKGNFPGRFSGRQFSNSRSEMNVSTLELGDSALYLCASSPLGETLYGYTFGSGTRLTVV.

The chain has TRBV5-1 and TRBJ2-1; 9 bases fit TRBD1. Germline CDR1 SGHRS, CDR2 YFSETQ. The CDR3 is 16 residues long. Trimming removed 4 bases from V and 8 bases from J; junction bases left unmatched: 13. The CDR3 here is CASSPGGTGFFHEQFF. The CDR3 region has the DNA TGCGCCAGCAGCCCCGGAGGGACAGGGTTTTTTCATGAGCAGTTCTTC.

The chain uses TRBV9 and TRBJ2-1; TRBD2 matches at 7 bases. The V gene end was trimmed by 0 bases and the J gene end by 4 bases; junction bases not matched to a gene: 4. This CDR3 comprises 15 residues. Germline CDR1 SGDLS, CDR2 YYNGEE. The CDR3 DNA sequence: TGTGCCAGCAGCGTAGGAGCGGGGACTTACAATGAGCAGTTCTTC. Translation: CASSVGAGTYNEQFF.

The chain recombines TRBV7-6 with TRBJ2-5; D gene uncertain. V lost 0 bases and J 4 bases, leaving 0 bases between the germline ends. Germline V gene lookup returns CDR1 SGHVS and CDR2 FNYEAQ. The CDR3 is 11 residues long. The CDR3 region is CASSLAETQYF. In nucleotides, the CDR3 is TGTGCCAGCAGCTTAGCAGAGACCCAGTACTTC.

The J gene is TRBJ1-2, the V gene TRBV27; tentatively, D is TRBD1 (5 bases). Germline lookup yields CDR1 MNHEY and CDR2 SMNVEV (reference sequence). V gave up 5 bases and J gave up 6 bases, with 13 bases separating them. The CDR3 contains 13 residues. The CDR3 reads CASSQGARDGYTF. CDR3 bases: TGTGCCAGCAGTCAAGGGGCTAGGGATGGCTACACCTTC.

DNA for the CDR3: TGCGCCAGCACCGAGGGCCAGGTGATGGGGACCCAGTACTTC. The encoded protein is CASTEGQVMGTQYF. This rearrangement joins TRBV10-1 to TRBJ2-5; D is perhaps TRBD2 (5 bases). This CDR3 has 14 residues. V was cut by 7 bases and J by 7 bases, with 19 bases left in between. Germline V gives CDR1 WNHNN, CDR2 SYGVQD (reference sequence).

DNA of the CDR3: TGTGCCAGCAGTGTTCGACAGAGAAAGATCACCTACCCTCCTGGAAACACCATATATTTT. The encoded protein is CASSVRQRKITYPPGNTIYF. This rearrangement joins TRBV27 to TRBJ1-3, with D tentatively TRBD1 (5 bases). Per the germline V gene, CDR1 is MNHEY and CDR2 is SMNVEV (reference sequence). The CDR3 covers 20 residues. V shed 5 bases and J shed 2 bases, with 28 bases lying between them.

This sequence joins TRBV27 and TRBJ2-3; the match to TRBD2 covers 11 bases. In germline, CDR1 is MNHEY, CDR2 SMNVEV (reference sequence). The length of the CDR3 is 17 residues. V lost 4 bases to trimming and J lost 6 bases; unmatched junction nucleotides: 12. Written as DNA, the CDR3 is TGTGCCAGCAGTTCCCCCCTAGCGGGAGGAAGTATTGATACGCAGTATTTT. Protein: CASSSPLAGGSIDTQYF.

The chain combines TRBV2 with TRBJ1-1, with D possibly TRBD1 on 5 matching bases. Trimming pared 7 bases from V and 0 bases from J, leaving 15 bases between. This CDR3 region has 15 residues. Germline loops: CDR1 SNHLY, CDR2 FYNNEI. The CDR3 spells CASMKLGRMNTEAFF. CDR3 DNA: TGTGCCAGCATGAAATTGGGACGGATGAACACTGAAGCTTTCTTT.

The CDR3 DNA is TGTGCCAGCTCCCGGGACAGGGGTGACTATGGCTACACCTTC. This encodes CASSRDRGDYGYTF. V is TRBV18 and J is TRBJ1-2, with 10 bases that match TRBD1. CDR3 size: 14 residues. Germline V gene data show CDR1 as KGHSH and CDR2 as LQKENI. The ends lost 6 bases at V and 3 bases at J; junction bases unmatched: 4.

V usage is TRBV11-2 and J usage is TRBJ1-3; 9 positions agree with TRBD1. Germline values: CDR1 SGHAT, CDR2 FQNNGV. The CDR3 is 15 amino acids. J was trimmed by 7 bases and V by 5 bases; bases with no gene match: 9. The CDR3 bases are TGTGCCAGCAGCGGACCGGGACAGGGACTCAACACCATATATTTT. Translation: CASSGPGQGLNTIYF.

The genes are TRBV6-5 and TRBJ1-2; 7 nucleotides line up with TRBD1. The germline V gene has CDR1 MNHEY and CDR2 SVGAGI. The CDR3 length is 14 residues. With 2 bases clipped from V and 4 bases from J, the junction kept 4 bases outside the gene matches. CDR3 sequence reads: CASSYRQGIYGYTF. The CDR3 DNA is TGTGCCAGCAGTTACAGACAGGGCATCTATGGCTACACCTTC.